Each of the 4 T cell receptor beta chains below was sequenced from the same sample in a study of blood T cell repertoires in COVID-19. Clones were sequenced by immunoSEQ multiplex PCR, and TCRdb holds only the in-frame ones, with some missing. This sample yields 25,000 to 30,000 clones, of which about 80% are seen a single time; more than 15% belongs to the top ten. The material sequenced was peripheral blood. These receptors were obtained from a man between 65 and 85 years old with active COVID-19.

The chain combines TRBV18 with TRBJ2-3, with D possibly matching TRBD1 (6 bases). Deletions cut 2 bases from V and 4 bases from J, with 10 bases between. The CDR3 runs 14 residues. Germline values: CDR1 KGHSH, CDR2 LQKENI. This CDR3 is CASSPGQYPDTQYF. The CDR3 DNA is TGTGCCAGCTCACCAGGACAGTATCCAGATACGCAGTATTTT.

The chain joins TRBV5-6 to TRBJ2-7, with TRBD1 matching 7 bases. CDR3 length equals 16 residues. Germline V gives CDR1 SGHDT, CDR2 YYEEEE. V gave up 4 bases and J gave up 3 bases; unmatched junction bases: 13. Here the CDR3 DNA reads TGTGCCAGCAGCGTGCGGACAGGAACGCTCGTCTACGAGCAGTACTTC. Its protein is CASSVRTGTLVYEQYF.

The chain has TRBV9 and TRBJ1-3; no reliable D call. Trimming stripped 3 bases from V and 8 bases from J, with 18 bases between. This CDR3 is 15 amino acids long. CDR1 and CDR2 (germline): SGDLS, YYNGEE. The CDR3 coding sequence is TGTGCCAGCAGCGGACAATCAGGACTGGCCGACACCATATATTTT. It is translated as CASSGQSGLADTIYF.

The chain carries TRBV11-3 and TRBJ2-2; 9 bases are a match to TRBD2. CDR3 length equals 14 residues. Germline trimming cut 7 bases from V and 7 bases from J; bases unmatched to any gene: 7. CDR1 is SGHNT, CDR2 YENEEA, per germline. The CDR3 reads CASNPRGGGGELFF. The DNA of the CDR3 is TGTGCCAGCAACCCGCGGGGGGGCGGCGGGGAGCTGTTTTTT.